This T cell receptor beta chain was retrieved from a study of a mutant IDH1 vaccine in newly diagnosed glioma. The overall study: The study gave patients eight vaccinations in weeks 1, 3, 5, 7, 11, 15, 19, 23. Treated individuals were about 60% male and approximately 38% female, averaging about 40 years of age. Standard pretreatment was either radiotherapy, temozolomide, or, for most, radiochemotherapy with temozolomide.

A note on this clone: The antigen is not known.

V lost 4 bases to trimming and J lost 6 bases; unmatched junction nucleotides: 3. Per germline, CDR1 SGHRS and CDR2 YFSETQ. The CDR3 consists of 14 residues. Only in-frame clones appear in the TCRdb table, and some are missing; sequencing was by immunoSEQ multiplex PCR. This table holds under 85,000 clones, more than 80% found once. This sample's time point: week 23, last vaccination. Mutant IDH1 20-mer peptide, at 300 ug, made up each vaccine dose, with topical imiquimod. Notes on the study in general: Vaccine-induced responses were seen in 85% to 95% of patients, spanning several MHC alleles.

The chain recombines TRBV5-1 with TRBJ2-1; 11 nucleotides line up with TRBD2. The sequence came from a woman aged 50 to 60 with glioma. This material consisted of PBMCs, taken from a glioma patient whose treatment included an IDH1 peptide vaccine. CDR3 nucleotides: TGCGCCAGCAGCCTAGGGACTAGCGGCAATGAGCAGTTCTTC. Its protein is CASSLGTSGNEQFF.